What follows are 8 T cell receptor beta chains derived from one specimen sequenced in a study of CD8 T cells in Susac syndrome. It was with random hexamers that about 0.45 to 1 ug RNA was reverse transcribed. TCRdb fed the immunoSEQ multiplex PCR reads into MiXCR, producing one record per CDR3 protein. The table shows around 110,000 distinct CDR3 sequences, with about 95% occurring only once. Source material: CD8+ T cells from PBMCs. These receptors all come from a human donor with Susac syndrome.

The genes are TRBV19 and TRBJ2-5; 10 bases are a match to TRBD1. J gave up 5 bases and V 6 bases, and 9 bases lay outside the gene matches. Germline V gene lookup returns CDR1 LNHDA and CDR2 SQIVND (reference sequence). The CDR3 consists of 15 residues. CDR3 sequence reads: CASSRGQGSSETQYF. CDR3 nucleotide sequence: TGTGCCAGTAGCAGGGGACAGGGGAGCTCGGAGACCCAGTACTTC.

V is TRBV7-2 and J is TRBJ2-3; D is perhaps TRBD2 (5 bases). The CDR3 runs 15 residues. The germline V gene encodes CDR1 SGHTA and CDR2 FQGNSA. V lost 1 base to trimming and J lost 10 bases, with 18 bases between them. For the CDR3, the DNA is TGTGCCAGCAGCTTAGAAGCGGTCGGGCGGGCCCCGCAGTATTTT. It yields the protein CASSLEAVGRAPQYF.

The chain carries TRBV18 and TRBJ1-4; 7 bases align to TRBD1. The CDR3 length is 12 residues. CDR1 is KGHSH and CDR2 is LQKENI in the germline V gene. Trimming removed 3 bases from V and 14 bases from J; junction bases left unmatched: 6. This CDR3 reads CASSPDRVVLFF. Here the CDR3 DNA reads TGTGCCAGCTCACCTGACAGGGTAGTGCTGTTTTTT. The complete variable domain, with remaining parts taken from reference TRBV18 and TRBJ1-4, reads NAGVMQNPRHLVRRRGQEARLRCSPMKGHSHVYWYRQLPEEGLKFMVYLQKENIIDESGMPKERFSAEFPKEGPSILRIQQVVRGDSAAYFCASSPDRVVLFFGSGTQLSVL.

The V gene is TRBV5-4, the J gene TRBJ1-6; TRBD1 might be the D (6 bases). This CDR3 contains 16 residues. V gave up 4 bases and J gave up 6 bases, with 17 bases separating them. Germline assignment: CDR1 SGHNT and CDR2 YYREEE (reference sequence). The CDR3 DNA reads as TGTGCCAGCAGCCGCGACAGGCCGAGCGGTAATTCACCCCTCCACTTT. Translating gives CASSRDRPSGNSPLHF.

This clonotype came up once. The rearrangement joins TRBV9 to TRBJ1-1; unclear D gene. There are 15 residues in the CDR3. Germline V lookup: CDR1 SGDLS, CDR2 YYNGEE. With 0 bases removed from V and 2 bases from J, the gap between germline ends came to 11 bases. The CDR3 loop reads CASSVEGRSNTEAFF. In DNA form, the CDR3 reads TGTGCCAGCAGCGTAGAGGGCAGGAGCAACACTGAAGCTTTCTTT.

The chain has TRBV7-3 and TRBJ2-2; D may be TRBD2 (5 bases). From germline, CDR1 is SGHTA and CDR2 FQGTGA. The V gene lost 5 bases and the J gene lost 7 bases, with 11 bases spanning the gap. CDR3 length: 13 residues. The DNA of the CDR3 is TGTGCCAGCAGCCACGGGGTTAACGGGGAGCTGTTTTTT. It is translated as CASSHGVNGELFF.

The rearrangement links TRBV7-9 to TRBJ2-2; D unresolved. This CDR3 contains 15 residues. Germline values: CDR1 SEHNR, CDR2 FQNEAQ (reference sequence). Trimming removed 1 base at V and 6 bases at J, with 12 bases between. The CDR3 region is CASSLVSLGPGELFF. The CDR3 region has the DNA TGTGCCAGCAGCTTAGTGTCACTCGGACCCGGGGAGCTGTTTTTT.

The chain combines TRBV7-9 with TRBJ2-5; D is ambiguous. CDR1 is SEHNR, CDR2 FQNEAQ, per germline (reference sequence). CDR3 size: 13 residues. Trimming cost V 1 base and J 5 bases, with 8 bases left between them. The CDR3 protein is CASSLDHTETQYF. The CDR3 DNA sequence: TGTGCCAGCAGCTTAGACCACACGGAGACCCAGTACTTC.